The 22 T cell receptor beta chains below come from one sample, sequenced in a study of a mutant IDH1 vaccine in newly diagnosed glioma. Clones were read by immunoSEQ multiplex PCR, and TCRdb kept only the in-frame ones, dropping some. Of about 130,000 clones in the sample, 80% were seen once. As for time point: week 11, during vaccination. One vaccine dose held 300 ug of mutant IDH1 20-mer peptide and came with topical imiquimod. No cognate antigen is known for these TCRs. The specimen comprised PBMCs, sampled from a glioma patient whose treatment included an IDH1 peptide vaccine. Receptor source: a man aged 40-49 years with glioma.

The chain couples TRBV6-6 to TRBJ2-3; no clear D gene. The CDR3 extends over 13 amino acids. V was pared by 2 bases and J by 1 base, with 4 bases between. Germline lookup yields CDR1 MNHNY and CDR2 SVGAGI (reference sequence). The CDR3 loop is CASSYRGTDTQYF. The CDR3 bases are TGTGCCAGCAGTTACAGGGGCACAGATACGCAGTATTTT.

V and J are TRBV19 and TRBJ2-7; D unresolved. The germline gives CDR1 LNHDA, CDR2 SQIVND (reference sequence). The CDR3 has 13 amino acids. The V end lost 6 bases, the J end lost 0 bases, and 9 bases lay between the germline ends. DNA for the CDR3: TGTGCCAGTAGCCAGTCCCGCTCCTACGAGCAGTACTTC. This encodes CASSQSRSYEQYF.

This clone turned up a few times. The rearrangement uses TRBV10-3 and TRBJ1-2; 8 nucleotides match TRBD1. Germline CDR1 is ENHRY and CDR2 is SYGVKD. V shed 10 bases and J 4 bases; nucleotides not matched to a gene: 5. The CDR3 has 12 residues. DNA of the CDR3: TGTGCCACAGGACAGGGAGCCTATGGCTACACCTTC. Protein product: CATGQGAYGYTF.

This clone was recorded a few times. V gene TRBV30 combines with J gene TRBJ1-2, with D tentatively TRBD1 (6 bases). The CDR3 is made up of 15 amino acids. V lost 2 bases and J lost 9, with 22 bases in between. The germline gives CDR1 GTSNPN, CDR2 SVGIG (reference sequence). The CDR3 bases are TGTGCCTGGAGTTACCGGGGACCGACAGGAGGTTGCTACACCTTC. The encoded protein is CAWSYRGPTGGCYTF.

This chain joins TRBV7-2 and TRBJ2-7; TRBD2 matches at 7 bases. The CDR3 has 16 residues. The germline V gene has CDR1 SGHTA and CDR2 FQGNSA. Germline trimming cut 3 bases from V and 0 bases from J; bases unmatched to any gene: 8. As DNA, the CDR3 is TGTGCCAGCAGCTTCGTCCCGCGGGGGAGCTCCTACGAGCAGTACTTC. Translating gives CASSFVPRGSSYEQYF. Full variable domain (outside the CDR3, taken from reference TRBV7-2 and TRBJ2-7): GAGVSQSPSNKVTEKGKDVELRCDPISGHTALYWYRQSLGQGLEFLIYFQGNSAPDKSGLPSDRFSAERTGGSVSTLTIQRTQQEDSAVYLCASSFVPRGSSYEQYFGPGTRLTVT.

This clone was detected only a few times. The V call is TRBV2, the J call TRBJ1-1, with 7 nucleotides matching TRBD1. Germline CDR1 SNHLY, CDR2 FYNNEI. J was trimmed by 1 base and V by 1 base; bases with no gene match: 6. CDR3 size: 16 residues. This chain's CDR3 is CASSEEGAFANTEAFF. CDR3 coding DNA: TGTGCCAGCAGTGAAGAGGGGGCTTTCGCGAACACTGAAGCTTTCTTT.

The rearrangement uses TRBV7-3 and TRBJ1-2, with 9 bases aligning to TRBD1. Germline V gene sequence: CDR1 SGHTA, CDR2 FQGTGA. The CDR3 spans 13 residues. The V segment lost 4 bases and the J segment 5 bases; nucleotides outside the gene matches: 2. CDR3 amino acids: CASSSDRGYGYTF. In nucleotides, the CDR3 is TGTGCCAGCAGCTCAGACAGGGGGTATGGCTACACCTTC.

The chain carries TRBV19 and TRBJ1-2, with no clear D. Looked up from germline, CDR1 is LNHDA and CDR2 is SQIVND (reference sequence). The CDR3 extends over 12 amino acids. V shed 7 bases and J shed 3 bases, with 9 bases lying between them. CDR3 DNA sequence: TGTGCCAGTACCCAATCGGACTATGGCTACACCTTC. Amino acid sequence: CASTQSDYGYTF.

The J gene is TRBJ1-2, the V gene TRBV5-4; weak D call: TRBD1 (6 bases). The germline V and J ends were trimmed by 0 bases and 5 bases, with 14 bases remaining between them. From germline, CDR1 is SGHNT and CDR2 YYREEE (reference sequence). This CDR3 has 15 residues. The CDR3 DNA reads TGTGCCAGCAGCTTGGTAGCCCGGAGGGGGTATGGCTACACCTTC. This translates into CASSLVARRGYGYTF.

This chain joins TRBV4-2 and TRBJ2-1, with TRBD2 matching 10 bases. V dropped 0 bases and J dropped 13; count of bases not matched to a gene: 12. CDR1 and CDR2 (germline): LGHNA, YNFKEQ. The CDR3 has 16 amino acids. The CDR3 loop is CASSQDLGLAGERQFF. CDR3 DNA: TGTGCCAGCAGCCAAGATTTGGGTCTAGCGGGGGAGAGACAGTTCTTC.

Of note for this clone: Other DNA sequences in this specimen translate into the identical CDR3. The CDR3 DNA reads as TGTGCCAGCTCACCGGGGGATACGCAGTATTTT. This encodes CASSPGDTQYF. The chain is built from TRBV18 and TRBJ2-3; the D is unclear. Germline CDR1 KGHSH, CDR2 LQKENI. The CDR3 is made up of 11 amino acids. V shed 3 bases and J shed 6 bases, with 4 bases lying between them. The full variable domain, its missing parts supplied by reference TRBV18 and TRBJ2-3, is NAGVMQNPRHLVRRRGQEARLRCSPMKGHSHVYWYRQLPEEGLKFMVYLQKENIIDESGMPKERFSAEFPKEGPSILRIQQVVRGDSAAYFCASSPGDTQYFGPGTRLTVL.

The rearrangement joins TRBV18 to TRBJ2-3; no firm D call. V gave up 3 bases and J gave up 5 bases, with 6 bases separating them. CDR1 and CDR2 (germline): KGHSH, LQKENI. The CDR3 extends over 12 amino acids. CDR3 sequence: CASSPTRDTQYF. In nucleotides, the CDR3 is TGTGCCAGCTCACCCACCAGAGATACGCAGTATTTT.

This clone was detected a few times. The chain carries TRBV7-2 and TRBJ1-5; D possibly corresponds to TRBD1 (5 bases). Germline CDR1 and CDR2: SGHTA and FQGNSA. There are 14 residues in the CDR3. Trimming shortened V by 2 bases and J by 4 bases, and 9 bases separated the two germline ends. The CDR3, as DNA: TGTGCCAGCAGCTTATGGGGGTCAAATCAGCCCCAGCATTTT. Amino acids: CASSLWGSNQPQHF.

The chain combines TRBV19 with TRBJ2-1; 7 positions match TRBD1. The CDR3 consists of 16 residues. The trim removed 4 bases at V and 7 bases at J, leaving 13 bases unmatched. Germline V gene data show CDR1 as LNHDA and CDR2 as SQIVND (reference sequence). CDR3 sequence reads: CASSTHRPDRSNEQFF. The CDR3 bases are TGTGCCAGTAGTACCCACCGACCGGACAGGTCGAATGAGCAGTTCTTC.

The sample holds one count of this clone. The rearrangement links TRBV7-8 to TRBJ2-7, with D possibly being TRBD1 (6 bases). Between the trimmed V and J ends, which lost 4 bases and 2 bases, there was a span of 15 bases. The CDR3 covers 15 residues. Germline V gene lookup returns CDR1 SGHVS and CDR2 FQNEAQ. CDR3 DNA: TGTGCCAGCAGCTCCCGGGACATCGGGCCCTACGAGCAGTACTTC. Residues: CASSSRDIGPYEQYF.

The chain uses TRBV6-1 and TRBJ1-4; D is undetermined. The CDR3 spans 14 residues. Germline lookup yields CDR1 MNHNS and CDR2 SASEGT. The V gene lost 3 bases and the J gene lost 7 bases, with 12 bases spanning the gap. CDR3: CASSEVEVAEKLFF. DNA for the CDR3: TGTGCCAGCAGTGAGGTGGAGGTTGCTGAAAAACTGTTTTTT.

The chain links TRBV5-8 to TRBJ2-7; TRBD2 matches 11 bases. This CDR3 is 17 amino acids long. CDR1 SGHTS and CDR2 YDEGEE come from the germline V gene. After removal of 0 bases from V and 7 bases from J, the junction contained 12 bases not matched to a gene. This CDR3 is CASSLALAGAELREQYF. CDR3 coding DNA: TGTGCCAGCAGCTTGGCACTAGCGGGGGCCGAACTACGGGAGCAGTACTTC. The full variable domain, with the rest looked up from reference TRBV5-8 and TRBJ2-7, is EAGVTQSPTHLIKTRGQQATLRCSPISGHTSVYWYQQALGLGLQFLLWYDEGEERNRGNFPPRFSGRQFPNYSSELNVNALELEDSALYLCASSLALAGAELREQYFGPGTRLTVT.

The genes are TRBV29-1 and TRBJ2-3; TRBD2 aligns across 8 bases. The CDR3 consists of 11 residues. CDR1 and CDR2 from the germline V gene are SQVTM and ANQGSEA. CDR3 nucleotides: TGCTGCGGGGGGAGCACAGATACGCAGTATTTT. Its protein is CCGGSTDTQYF.

A few counts support this clone. The V and J genes are TRBV4-3 and TRBJ2-7; the match to TRBD2 covers 9 bases. With V trimmed by 6 bases and J by 3 bases, 9 bases remained unmatched. The CDR3 loop spans 15 amino acids. Germline V gene sequence: CDR1 LGHNA, CDR2 YSLEER. The CDR3 DNA follows: TGCGCCAGCAGTAAAGGCCTTAGCGGGAGCTACGAGCAGTACTTC. Translating it yields CASSKGLSGSYEQYF.

V and J are TRBV13 and TRBJ1-2; no clear D. The CDR3 totals 15 residues. Germline V CDR1 and CDR2: PRHDT, FYEKMQ (reference sequence). The V end was cut by 4 bases, the J end by 0 bases, with 12 bases between. The chain's CDR3 is CASSSSPGPNYGYTF. In DNA, the CDR3 is TGTGCCAGCAGCTCTAGCCCCGGTCCTAACTATGGCTACACCTTC.

This clone has just a few counts. J is TRBJ2-3 and V is TRBV30; D is perhaps TRBD1 (6 bases). The CDR3 has 14 amino acids. V was trimmed by 4 bases and J by 7 bases, leaving 18 bases between them. Germline CDR1 is GTSNPN and CDR2 is SVGIG (reference sequence). The CDR3 nucleotides read TGTGCCTGGACCTCAAGTGGGGGCCGAAATACGCAGTATTTT. Translating it yields CAWTSSGGRNTQYF.

The CDR3: CSVVDTVLNEQYF. The CDR3, as DNA: TGCAGCGTTGTGGACACGGTGCTGAACGAGCAGTACTTC. The chain links TRBV29-1 to TRBJ2-7; maybe TRBD1 (5 bases). This CDR3 region has 13 residues. V was pared by 4 bases and J by 5 bases, with 15 bases between. Germline CDR1 SQVTM, CDR2 ANQGSEA.